This T cell receptor (beta chain) appears in the sequencing data of a study of CD4 T cells in relation to SARS-CoV-2 and coronaviruses. This CDR3 region has 15 residues. Germline lookup yields CDR1 MDHEN and CDR2 SYDVKM. The V end lost 6 bases, the J end lost 4 bases, and 16 bases lay between the germline ends. Study observations and caveats: Each donor contributed either pre-pandemic or post-infection samples, not both.

A word on this clone: Its antigen is undetermined.

TCRdb keeps only in-frame clones here, not all; method: immunoSEQ multiplex PCR. The table shows 68,000 or so clones, with over 90% occurring only once. Unexposed donor CD4+ T cells date from about 2011-2018, before the COVID-19 pandemic. The sequence was obtained from a human donor in good health. Sequenced: naive CD4+ T cells from PBMCs. The subset: naive CD4+ T cells isolated by negative enrichment. The V gene is TRBV28, the J gene TRBJ1-5, with a possible D match to TRBD1 (5 bases). CDR3 region: CASSEWGEGNQPQHF. CDR3 nucleotide sequence: TGTGCCAGCAGCGAGTGGGGGGAAGGAAATCAGCCCCAGCATTTT.